This T cell receptor (beta chain) was found in a study of blood T cell repertoires in COVID-19. Study-level background: T cells, B-cell-depleted T cells, or PBMCs provided the cDNA or gDNA that served as material.

One Seattle source followed patients from active infection through their disease course. Original data processing: For nucleated cells, counts were estimated from reference gene primer amplification. Data came from immunoSEQ multiplex PCR; TCRdb stores just in-frame clones and leaves some out. That table is the source of V, J and clone size, and D and trimming were worked out from the DNA. The data hold 250,000 to 350,000 clones, with 65% to 85% observed a single time. Germline V CDR1 and CDR2: SGHVS, FQNEAQ. Losses at the gene ends were 5 bases for V and 0 bases for J; bases not matched to a gene: 4. The CDR3 runs 15 residues. This clone was counted between two and nine times.

The sequencing input was peripheral blood. This TCR came from a human donor with COVID-19, enrolled during active disease. The donor label of this sample is uncertain. The chain is built from TRBV7-8 and TRBJ2-3; 8 bases align to TRBD1. The CDR3 here is CASSTDRVSTDTQYF. In DNA, the CDR3 is TGTGCCAGCAGCACGGACAGGGTGAGCACAGATACGCAGTATTTT.